The 21 T cell receptor beta chains below were found in one sample sequenced in a study of T-cell reconstitution after alpha-beta-depleted transplantation in children. The TCRbeta library was prepared with unique molecular identifiers. TCRdb independently ran MiXCR on the PCR reads; one entry per CDR3 protein. The sample carries about 260,000 distinct CDR3 sequences, around 8% recorded once. Sequenced here: PBMCs, mostly from graft donor cells, sampled 180 days after TCRalphabeta/CD19-depleted stem cell transplant. These receptors all stem from a male patient under 18 who had a stem cell transplant for acute lymphoblastic leukemia, so the T cells may come from the graft donor.

This clonotype was observed many times. The chain has TRBV7-6 and TRBJ1-3; possibly TRBD1 for D (6 bases). The germline V gene has CDR1 SGHVS and CDR2 FNYEAQ. The CDR3 contains 15 residues. Trimming removed 3 bases at V and 3 bases at J, with 12 bases between. The CDR3 loop reads CASSFRRGGGNTIYF. DNA for the CDR3: TGTGCCAGCAGCTTCCGCAGGGGCGGTGGAAACACCATATATTTT.

In its sample, this clonotype was seen many times. The genes are TRBV2 and TRBJ2-7; D is possibly TRBD2 (6 bases). CDR1 and CDR2 (germline): SNHLY, FYNNEI. The CDR3 loop spans 15 amino acids. The V and J ends lost 2 bases and 0 bases respectively, with 11 bases between them. The CDR3 DNA follows: TGTGCCAGCAGTGAATGGGACTTAAGCTCCTACGAGCAGTACTTC. Its translation: CASSEWDLSSYEQYF.

This clonotype was picked up many times. The chain is built from TRBV24-1 and TRBJ1-1; D ambiguous. Trimming took 4 bases from V and 6 from J, leaving 11 bases between them. CDR3 length: 13 amino acids. Germline lookup yields CDR1 KGHDR and CDR2 SFDVKD. CDR3 in amino acids: CATSDSDGPEAFF. As DNA, the CDR3 is TGTGCCACCAGTGACTCGGACGGTCCTGAAGCTTTCTTT.

This clonotype was recorded at least ten times. The chain links TRBV4-1 to TRBJ1-5; no firm D call. Deletions cut 0 bases from V and 0 bases from J, with 9 bases between. The CDR3 extends over 16 amino acids. Germline loops: CDR1 MGHRA, CDR2 YSYEKL. CDR3 region: CASSQENSYSNQPQHF. For the CDR3, the DNA is TGCGCCAGCAGCCAAGAGAACAGTTATAGCAATCAGCCCCAGCATTTT.

This clonotype occurred many times. A read error may account for a junction end that differs from germline. This chain uses TRBV7-7 with TRBJ2-7; D not certain. This CDR3 comprises 13 residues. Germline loops: CDR1 SSHAT, CDR2 FNYEAQ (reference sequence). The CDR3 protein is CASSLGPFYEQYF. The CDR3 coding sequence is TGTGCTAGCAGCTTAGGGCCTTTCTACGAGCAGTACTTC.

Many counts were recorded for this clonotype. The genes are TRBV6-5 and TRBJ2-7; D may be TRBD1 or TRBD2 (5 bases each). This CDR3 comprises 14 residues. V lost 7 bases, J lost 2 bases, and 15 bases lay in between. CDR1 MNHEY and CDR2 SVGAGI come from the germline V gene. The CDR3 protein is CASNPGRGAYEQYF. Written as DNA, the CDR3 is TGTGCCAGCAATCCGGGACGCGGAGCCTACGAGCAGTACTTC.

This clonotype has ten or more counts. DNA for the CDR3: TGTGCCAGCAGTGTGCGTCAGGACAATGAGCAGTTCTTC. This gives the protein CASSVRQDNEQFF. This chain links TRBV6-1 with TRBJ2-1; D gene unclear. Looked up from germline, CDR1 is MNHNS and CDR2 is SASEGT. The CDR3 loop spans 13 amino acids. The V and J ends lost 4 bases and 5 bases respectively, with 9 bases between them.

There are many counts of this clonotype. The chain has TRBV28 and TRBJ2-1, with D hard to call. The V end was cut by 6 bases, the J end by 7 bases, with 7 bases between. Per the germline V gene, CDR1 is MDHEN and CDR2 is SYDVKM. The CDR3 has 11 residues. CDR3 in DNA: TGTGCCAGCAGGGACGGAAATGAGCAGTTCTTC. Its protein is CASRDGNEQFF. The full variable domain, its missing parts supplied by reference TRBV28 and TRBJ2-1, is DVKVTQSSRYLVKRTGEKVFLECVQDMDHENMFWYRQDPGLGLRLIYFSYDVKMKEKGDIPEGYSVSREKKERFSLILESASTNQTSMYLCASRDGNEQFFGPGTRLTVL.

In its sample, this clonotype was seen many times. The chain has TRBV12-3 or TRBV12-4 and TRBJ2-3; 7 bases fit TRBD1. CDR3 length: 16 amino acids. J was trimmed by 2 bases and V by 4 bases; bases with no gene match: 9. The CDR3 coding sequence is TGTGCCAGCAGTTACGGCCGGACAGGCCCCACAGATACGCAGTATTTT. Translating gives CASSYGRTGPTDTQYF.

The table lists this clonotype with many counts. The V and J genes are TRBV3-1 and TRBJ2-7, with D possibly called TRBD1 or TRBD2 (5 bases each). Germline V gives CDR1 LGHDT, CDR2 YNNKEL (reference sequence). Trimming left V 2 bases short and J 3 bases short, with 14 bases between. This CDR3 has 15 amino acids. The CDR3 DNA is TGTGCCAGCAGCCAAACCGGGACGAGAGGCTACGAGCAGTACTTC. Protein product: CASSQTGTRGYEQYF.

At least ten counts were recorded for this clonotype. The CDR3 DNA reads TGTGCCAGCCGATGGGCAGAAGCGAACACTGAAGCTTTCTTT. It is translated as CASRWAEANTEAFF. J is TRBJ1-1 and V is TRBV2, with D unresolved. The V end lost 8 bases, the J end lost 1 base, and 14 bases lay between the germline ends. This CDR3 has 14 amino acids. Germline CDR1 is SNHLY and CDR2 is FYNNEI.

The sample holds many counts of this clonotype. The chain employs TRBV7-2 and TRBJ2-5; TRBD2 matches 9 bases. V was clipped by 1 base and J by 4 bases; unmatched bases: 7. Germline-derived CDR1 and CDR2 are SGHTA and FQGNSA. The CDR3 covers 16 residues. The CDR3 DNA reads TGTGCCAGCAGCTTAGAACGAGCGGGAGGACGAGAGACCCAGTACTTC. Its translation is CASSLERAGGRETQYF.

This clonotype was detected many times. The V gene is TRBV29-1, the J gene TRBJ2-4, with D possibly matching TRBD2 (6 bases). V gave up 2 bases and J gave up 6 bases, with 14 bases separating them. Germline V CDR1 and CDR2: SQVTM, ANQGSEA. This CDR3 has 14 residues. The CDR3 DNA reads TGCAGCGTTGAACAGGGAGGTCGTGGAAACATTCAGTACTTC. The encoded protein is CSVEQGGRGNIQYF.

This clonotype came up a few times. The J gene is TRBJ1-2, the V gene TRBV5-5; D unclear. The CDR3 is made up of 14 amino acids. V dropped 0 bases and J dropped 8 bases, with 14 bases sitting between them. Germline CDR1 and CDR2: SGHKS and YYEKEE (reference sequence). The CDR3 region has the DNA TGTGCCAGCAGCTTGGGGACTTTTGCGGGCGGCTACACCTTC. It is translated as CASSLGTFAGGYTF.

This clonotype was observed many times. This chain joins TRBV20-1 and TRBJ2-4; D is undetermined. The length of the CDR3 is 8 residues. V gave up 1 base and J gave up 15 bases, with 4 bases separating them. The germline gives CDR1 DFQATT, CDR2 SNEGSKA (reference sequence). In DNA form, the CDR3 reads TGCAGTGCTAGAGTGGGGTACTTC. It encodes CSARVGYF.

This clonotype has at least ten counts. CDR3 protein: CASSLAGATGEKEQYF. DNA of the CDR3: TGTGCCAGCAGCTTAGCGGGGGCCACCGGGGAAAAGGAGCAGTACTTC. The V call is TRBV7-6, the J call TRBJ2-7; D might be TRBD1 (6 bases). Between the trimmed V and J ends, which lost 0 bases and 7 bases, there was a span of 19 bases. The CDR3 covers 16 residues. Per the germline V gene, CDR1 is SGHVS and CDR2 is FNYEAQ. Combining the CDR3 with reference TRBV7-6 and TRBJ2-7 gives the whole variable domain GAGVSQSPRYKVTKRGQDVALRCDPISGHVSLYWYRQALGQGPEFLTYFNYEAQQDKSGLPNDRFSAERPEGSISTLTIQRTEQRDSAMYRCASSLAGATGEKEQYFGPGTRLTVT.

Many counts were recorded for this clonotype. The chain uses TRBV11-2 and TRBJ2-7; no definite D call. CDR3 length: 13 residues. V was trimmed by 1 base and J by 5 bases, leaving 9 bases between them. Germline CDR1 is SGHAT and CDR2 is FQNNGV. CDR3 bases: TGTGCCAGCAGCTTAGGGGTTGGGGACGAGCAGTACTTC. Translated, it gives CASSLGVGDEQYF.

This clonotype showed up many times. V usage is TRBV20-1 and J usage is TRBJ1-4; D uncertain. The CDR3 has 14 residues. Germline V gene data show CDR1 as DFQATT and CDR2 as SNEGSKA (reference sequence). V lost 7 bases and J lost 0, with 12 bases in between. The CDR3 region has the DNA TGCAGTGGTACCCCGGGCGCAACTAATGAAAAACTGTTTTTT. Residues: CSGTPGATNEKLFF.

This clonotype was counted many times. The chain recombines TRBV25-1 with TRBJ2-7, with D maybe TRBD2 (6 bases). This CDR3 spans 14 amino acids. Germline V gene lookup returns CDR1 MGHDK and CDR2 SYGVNS. Trimming stripped 4 bases from V and 2 bases from J, with 12 bases between. This chain's CDR3 is CASSVSGLTYEQYF. The CDR3 DNA reads as TGTGCCAGCAGTGTAAGCGGGCTTACCTACGAGCAGTACTTC.

This clonotype has at least ten counts. The chain recombines TRBV12-3 or TRBV12-4 with TRBJ1-1; D uncertain. Trimming cost V 4 bases and J 1 base, with 10 bases left between them. The CDR3 covers 14 residues. This chain's CDR3 is CASSSAGRNTEAFF. The DNA for the CDR3 is TGTGCCAGCAGTTCGGCCGGGAGGAACACTGAAGCTTTCTTT.

This clonotype was picked up many times. This chain uses TRBV12-3 or TRBV12-4 with TRBJ1-1; D unclear. V was pared by 5 bases and J by 3 bases, with 16 bases between. The CDR3 length is 15 residues. In DNA, the CDR3 is TGTGCCAGCAGTCTAACCGGGCCAGCTTACACTGAAGCTTTCTTT. Its protein is CASSLTGPAYTEAFF.